Listed below are T cell receptor beta chains from one sample, sequenced in a study of shared clonotypes between healthy human individuals. TCRdb's table, derived via immunoSEQ multiplex PCR, lists solely in-frame clones and lacks some. The table includes around 600,000 clones, roughly 98% detected once. The sequencing sample was made of naive CD8+ T cells sorted from blood. The receptors originated from a man aged 25-45 years in good health. CDR3s include the opening cysteine and the closing phenylalanine or tryptophan. A D gene is named only where the DNA matches it firmly. Clone size appears in some rows only: once, few, many, or a class for an expanded clone.

v_call,j_call,clone_size,d_call,cdr3_nt,cdr3_aa
TRBV11-2,TRBJ2-1,NA,NA,TGTGCCAGCAGCCTGAATCCCAATGAGCAGTTCTTC,CASSLNPNEQFF
TRBV7-9,TRBJ2-5,NA,TRBD1,TGTGCCAGCAGCCTCCCCAGGGGGGAGACCCAGTACTTC,CASSLPRGETQYF
TRBV7-8,TRBJ2-1,NA,NA,TGTGCCAGCAGCTCGACTTTGAGCTCCTACAATGAGCAGTTCTTC,CASSSTLSSYNEQFF
TRBV28,TRBJ1-5,NA,NA,TGTGCCAGCAGTTTCGGCAGGGGTGGAAATCAGCCCCAGCATTTT,CASSFGRGGNQPQHF
TRBV2,TRBJ2-7,NA,TRBD1,TGTGCCAGCAGTGAAGTTGGTGAGGGGGCGAGCTCCTACGAGCAGTACTTC,CASSEVGEGASSYEQYF
TRBV6-4,TRBJ2-3,NA,NA,TGTGCCAGCAGTGACCAAAACACAGATACGCAGTATTTT,CASSDQNTDTQYF
TRBV4-1,TRBJ2-2,NA,TRBD1,TGCGCCAGCAGCCAAGGGTCCGGGACAGATAACACCGGGGAGCTGTTTTTT,CASSQGSGTDNTGELFF
TRBV11-2,TRBJ2-1,once,TRBD1,TGTGCCAGCAGCCCATTTGGACAGGTATACAATGAGCAGTTCTTC,CASSPFGQVYNEQFF
TRBV7-6,TRBJ2-3,NA,NA,TGTGCCAGCAGCTTGTTCACAGATACGCAGTATTTT,CASSLFTDTQYF
TRBV2,TRBJ1-2,NA,TRBD1,TGTGCCAGCAGTGAGGACGGACAGGTCTATGGCTACACCTTC,CASSEDGQVYGYTF
TRBV29-1,TRBJ2-7,NA,TRBD1,TGCAGCGTTGGTACAGGGGTCTACGAGCAGTACTTC,CSVGTGVYEQYF
TRBV7-9,TRBJ1-4,NA,NA,TGTGCCAGCAGCCATATTCGAGATGGAGGAAAACTGTTTTTT,CASSHIRDGGKLFF
TRBV30,TRBJ2-7,NA,NA,TGTGCGACCGATTGGACGGGAACCTACGAGCAGTACTTC,CATDWTGTYEQYF
TRBV7-9,TRBJ2-1,NA,NA,TGTGCCAGCAGCTTACCCCAAGGGAATGAGCAGTTCTTC,CASSLPQGNEQFF
TRBV29-1,TRBJ1-2,NA,NA,TGCAGCGTTACGTGGGACTATGGCTACACCTTC,CSVTWDYGYTF
TRBV19,TRBJ2-7,NA,NA,TGTGCCAGTAGCTCGCACCCCCTTCCCGCCTACGAGCAGTACTTC,CASSSHPLPAYEQYF
TRBV7-9,TRBJ2-1,NA,NA,TGTGCCAGCAGCCGGGCGGGTTTTAGTGAGCAGTTCTTC,CASSRAGFSEQFF
TRBV9,TRBJ1-1,NA,NA,TGTGCCAGCAGCGTAGCCGAGGACAGACAGACTGAAGCTTTCTTT,CASSVAEDRQTEAFF
TRBV7-9,TRBJ1-1,NA,NA,TGTGCCAGCAGCTTCCTCGAGGGCTCCATGAACACTGAAGCTTTCTTT,CASSFLEGSMNTEAFF
TRBV9,TRBJ1-1,NA,TRBD1,TGTGCCAGCAGCGGGACAGGGAGTCCTGAAGCTTTCTTT,CASSGTGSPEAFF
TRBV11-2,TRBJ2-1,NA,NA,TGTGCCAGCGCAAACCAAAAACTAGGGAGCTCCTACAATGAGCAGTTCTTC,CASANQKLGSSYNEQFF
TRBV5-6,TRBJ2-1,once,NA,TGTGCCAGCAGCCGACCCACTAGGACGTACAATGAGCAGTTCTTC,CASSRPTRTYNEQFF
TRBV28,TRBJ2-5,NA,NA,TGTGCCAGCAGTTTGCTCCAAGAGACCCAGTACTTC,CASSLLQETQYF
TRBV5-4,TRBJ2-7,NA,TRBD2,TGTGCCAGCAGCTTGGGACTAGCGGACTACGAGCAGTACTTC,CASSLGLADYEQYF
TRBV29-1,TRBJ2-3,once,NA,TGCAGCGTCAACCCGGTGGGCACAGATACGCAGTATTTT,CSVNPVGTDTQYF
TRBV7-9,TRBJ1-2,NA,NA,TGTGCCAGCAGCTTCGCTGCCCCTAACTATGGCTACACCTTC,CASSFAAPNYGYTF
TRBV6-1,TRBJ2-3,NA,NA,TGTGCCAGCAGAGTACGAGCTGGAGATACGCAGTATTTT,CASRVRAGDTQYF
TRBV29-1,TRBJ2-1,NA,TRBD2,TGCAGCGTTGGAGGCGTGTGGGACTACTACAATGAGCAGTTCTTC,CSVGGVWDYYNEQFF
TRBV5-1,TRBJ2-2,NA,NA,TGCGCCAGCAGCTTTGGTCAGGGAAGCACCGGGGAGCTGTTTTTT,CASSFGQGSTGELFF
TRBV2,TRBJ2-7,NA,NA,TGTGCCAGCAGACAGGGTTCCCACGAGCAGTACTTC,CASRQGSHEQYF
TRBV7-2,TRBJ2-5,NA,NA,TGTGCCAGCAGCTTAGATCCAGGGTGGGAGACCCAGTACTTC,CASSLDPGWETQYF
TRBV6-5,TRBJ2-1,NA,NA,TGTGCCAGCAGTTACTCAGGGGAAGGGTACAATGAGCAGTTCTTC,CASSYSGEGYNEQFF
TRBV5-5,TRBJ2-7,NA,TRBD1,TGTGCCAGCAGCTCGGGACAGGGGGCCTACGAGCAGTACTTC,CASSSGQGAYEQYF
TRBV11-2,TRBJ2-3,NA,NA,TGTGCCAGCAGCTTAGTGCTAGGTCCCACAGATACGCAGTATTTT,CASSLVLGPTDTQYF
TRBV30,TRBJ1-2,NA,NA,TGTGCCTGGAGTTCTTCATTCCTCGGGGGCCCTTCTAACTATGGCTACACCTTC,CAWSSSFLGGPSNYGYTF
TRBV5-1,TRBJ2-7,NA,NA,TGCGCCAGCAGCTTGGGGACAGAGACCTACGAGCAGTACTTC,CASSLGTETYEQYF
TRBV12-1,TRBJ1-1,NA,NA,TGTGCCAGCAGCTTACAACACACAGCGAACACTGAAGCTTTCTTT,CASSLQHTANTEAFF
TRBV19,TRBJ2-7,NA,NA,TGTGCCAGTAGTCCAAATAATCCCCACGAGCAGTACTTC,CASSPNNPHEQYF
TRBV15,TRBJ2-5,NA,NA,TGTGCCACCAGCAGAGATAAGGGCGCGCAAGAGACCCAGTACTTC,CATSRDKGAQETQYF
TRBV2,TRBJ2-2,NA,NA,TGTGCCAGCTCTGGAGGGACGGGGAACACCGGGGAGCTGTTTTTT,CASSGGTGNTGELFF
TRBV5-4,TRBJ2-5,NA,NA,TGTGCCAGCAGCTTGGATTTTGGAGAGACCCAGTACTTC,CASSLDFGETQYF
TRBV29-1,TRBJ2-1,NA,TRBD2,TGCAGCGTTGGATACACTAGCGGAATAGACAATGAGCAGTTCTTC,CSVGYTSGIDNEQFF
TRBV4-3,TRBJ2-1,NA,NA,TGCGCCAGCAGCCCCAGGCCTAGCCGAAGCAATGAGCAGTTCTTC,CASSPRPSRSNEQFF
TRBV9,TRBJ1-2,NA,NA,TGTGCCAGCAGCGCTAGGGCCGCGAGGACCTATGGCTACACCTTC,CASSARAARTYGYTF